The 30 T cell receptor beta chains in this list originate from one sample, sequenced in a study of Ad26.COV2.S vaccination and SARS-CoV-2 variants. The treatment is: some 19 received Ad26.COV2.S at low or high dose, single or two shots; about 5 received placebo; per-sample allocation not given. Sampling occurred on day 63 after the first vaccine or placebo injection. Only in-frame clones appear in the TCRdb table, and some are missing; sequencing was by immunoSEQ multiplex PCR. The sample yields roughly 350,000 clones, approximately 86% seen once. The source was peripheral blood, collected in a trial of Ad26.COV2.S vaccine versus placebo. The receptors shown here come from a person aged 18-60 years who received the Ad26.COV2.S COVID-19 vaccine or a placebo.

This clone was seen more than once but under ten times. The chain uses TRBV29-1 and TRBJ2-2; D is possibly TRBD1 (7 bases). Trimming shortened V by 3 bases and J by 0 bases, and 11 bases separated the two germline ends. There are 15 residues in the CDR3. The V gene's germline CDR1 is SQVTM and CDR2 ANQGSEA. This CDR3 reads CSVDGGTANTGELFF. The DNA of the CDR3 is TGCAGCGTTGACGGAGGGACAGCGAACACCGGGGAGCTGTTTTTT.

The V call is TRBV7-2, the J call TRBJ2-6; D may match TRBD1 or TRBD2 (5 bases each). Trimming removed 8 bases from V and 0 bases from J, with 14 bases in between. There are 16 residues in the CDR3. The germline CDR1 and CDR2 sequences are SGHTA and FQGNSA. The CDR3 DNA follows: TGTGCCAGCTCCTATGAGGGGAGCTCTGGGGCCAACGTCCTGACTTTC. Translating gives CASSYEGSSGANVLTF. The full variable domain, with the rest looked up from reference TRBV7-2 and TRBJ2-6, is GAGVSQSPSNKVTEKGKDVELRCDPISGHTALYWYRQSLGQGLEFLIYFQGNSAPDKSGLPSDRFSAERTGGSVSTLTIQRTQQEDSAVYLCASSYEGSSGANVLTFGAGSRLTVL.

This chain uses TRBV20-1 with TRBJ1-5, with 10 bases fitting TRBD1. V gave up 3 bases and J gave up 10 bases; unmatched junction bases: 9. CDR1 is DFQATT, CDR2 SNEGSKA, per germline (reference sequence). The CDR3 length is 14 residues. CDR3 in amino acids: CSASPDRGLVPQHF. CDR3 coding DNA: TGCAGTGCTAGTCCCGACAGGGGGCTTGTACCCCAGCATTTT.

The rearrangement links TRBV30 to TRBJ2-5, with D perhaps TRBD1 (5 bases). This CDR3 is built from 14 residues. From germline, CDR1 is GTSNPN and CDR2 SVGIG (reference sequence). V lost 1 base to trimming and J lost 2 bases, with 11 bases between them. The CDR3 protein is CAWSAPGLQETQYF. CDR3 DNA: TGTGCCTGGAGTGCCCCAGGGCTGCAAGAGACCCAGTACTTC. The full variable domain, rest sourced from reference TRBV30 and TRBJ2-5, is SQTIHQWPATLVQPVGSPLSLECTVEGTSNPNLYWYRQAAGRGLQLLFYSVGIGQISSEVPQNLSASRPQDRQFILSSKKLLLSDSGFYLCAWSAPGLQETQYFGPGTRLLVL.

V usage is TRBV18 and J usage is TRBJ2-2; D might be TRBD2 (6 bases). This CDR3 has 14 residues. Trimming removed 4 bases at V and 1 base at J, with 7 bases between. Looked up from germline, CDR1 is KGHSH and CDR2 is LQKENI. The CDR3 is CASSQAGNTGELFF. The CDR3 region has the DNA TGTGCCAGCTCACAAGCGGGGAACACCGGGGAGCTGTTTTTT.

CDR3 nucleotide sequence: TGTGCCAGCCGGACAGGGCCGAACACCGGGGAGCTGTTTTTT. Translating it yields CASRTGPNTGELFF. The chain carries TRBV19 and TRBJ2-2, with TRBD1 matching 8 bases. V lost 9 bases and J lost 0; bases outside the gene matches: 3. The CDR3 has 14 residues. Germline V gives CDR1 LNHDA, CDR2 SQIVND (reference sequence).

The V call is TRBV7-2, the J call TRBJ1-2, with TRBD1 as a possible D gene (6 bases). CDR3 length equals 14 residues. Germline V gene sequence: CDR1 SGHTA, CDR2 FQGNSA. The V and J ends lost 4 bases and 8 bases respectively, with 17 bases between them. This CDR3 is CASSSSRGARGYTF. The CDR3 DNA reads TGTGCCAGCAGCTCGTCGCGGGGGGCCAGAGGCTACACCTTC.

The V and J genes are TRBV5-1 and TRBJ2-2, with 11 bases that match TRBD2. Germline trimming cut 4 bases from V and 5 bases from J; bases unmatched to any gene: 7. Germline V CDR1 and CDR2: SGHRS, YFSETQ. This CDR3 has 16 amino acids. The CDR3 spells CASSVIGTSGTGELFF. The DNA of the CDR3 is TGCGCCAGCAGCGTGATCGGGACTAGCGGTACCGGGGAGCTGTTTTTT.

V usage is TRBV5-1 and J usage is TRBJ2-7, with D tentatively TRBD1 or TRBD2 (5 bases each). V lost 4 bases, J lost 3 bases, and 20 bases lay in between. Germline CDR1 reads SGHRS; CDR2 reads YFSETQ. The CDR3 is 16 amino acids. The CDR3 here is CASSLHLRGVYYEQYF. For the CDR3, the DNA is TGCGCCAGCAGCCTCCACCTGCGAGGGGTATACTACGAGCAGTACTTC.

The count of this clone is one. The chain has TRBV7-9 and TRBJ1-1, with a weak D call TRBD1 (6 bases). The CDR3 spans 14 residues. The ends were cut back, 7 bases at V and 1 base at J, with 13 bases in the middle. Germline CDR1 and CDR2: SEHNR and FQNEAQ (reference sequence). CDR3 sequence (DNA): TGTGCCAGCAACCCTGGACAGCAGAACACTGAAGCTTTCTTT. As protein: CASNPGQQNTEAFF.

This clone was counted a few times. The rearrangement uses TRBV25-1 and TRBJ2-1; possibly TRBD2 for D (5 bases). CDR3 length: 14 residues. The V gene lost 6 bases and the J gene lost 1 base, with 10 bases spanning the gap. The germline gives CDR1 MGHDK, CDR2 SYGVNS. The CDR3 DNA is TGTGCCAGCAGCAACAGCGGTTCCTACAATGAGCAGTTCTTC. Amino acid sequence: CASSNSGSYNEQFF.

The chain uses TRBV3-1 (or the pseudogene TRBV3-2) and TRBJ1-6; D gene ambiguous. V was cut by 1 base and J by 0 bases, with 7 bases left in between. The CDR3 is 16 residues long. Germline CDR1 reads LGHDT; CDR2 reads YNNKEL (reference sequence). CDR3 sequence (DNA): TGTGCCAGCAGCCAAGGGTCAGGCTCCTATAATTCACCCCTCCACTTT. Amino acid sequence: CASSQGSGSYNSPLHF.

On this clone itself: Other nucleotide sequences from this sample produce the same CDR3. The chain is built from TRBV9 and TRBJ2-3; 10 nucleotides match TRBD2. The CDR3 extends over 15 amino acids. Germline V gene data show CDR1 as SGDLS and CDR2 as YYNGEE. With 2 bases clipped from V and 3 bases from J, the junction kept 3 bases outside the gene matches. DNA for the CDR3: TGTGCCAGCAGCGTCGTAGCGGGAGGAACAGATACGCAGTATTTT. Its protein is CASSVVAGGTDTQYF.

The V call is TRBV6-4, the J call TRBJ2-3; TRBD2 aligns across 14 bases. This CDR3 has 17 amino acids. Trimming at V came to 5 bases and at J to 6 bases, leaving 10 bases not matched to a gene. Germline V lookup: CDR1 MRHNA, CDR2 SNTAGT. The CDR3 DNA follows: TGTGCCAGCAGTTCCGGGACTAGCGGGGGAGGTGCGGATACGCAGTATTTT. This encodes CASSSGTSGGGADTQYF.

The table lists this clone with many counts. The V gene is TRBV19, the J gene TRBJ2-3, with no clear D. V lost 5 bases and J lost 2, with 14 bases in between. CDR1 is LNHDA, CDR2 SQIVND, per germline (reference sequence). The CDR3 runs to 15 residues. Here the CDR3 reads CASSPHNAFTDTQYF. CDR3 DNA: TGTGCCAGTAGTCCTCACAACGCATTCACAGATACGCAGTATTTT.

The chain carries TRBV28 and TRBJ2-3, with 13 positions matching TRBD2. The CDR3 is 15 amino acids. Germline lookup yields CDR1 MDHEN and CDR2 SYDVKM. J lost 11 bases, V lost 6 bases, and 11 bases had no gene match. The CDR3 DNA sequence: TGTGCCAGCAGAGAATCTGGACTAGCGGGGGTTATGCAGTATTTT. This gives the protein CASRESGLAGVMQYF.

The V gene is TRBV19, the J gene TRBJ2-1, with D perhaps matching TRBD2 (6 bases). Germline CDR1 reads LNHDA; CDR2 reads SQIVND (reference sequence). V was pared by 0 bases and J by 2 bases, with 11 bases between. This CDR3 region has 16 residues. CDR3 nucleotides: TGTGCCAGTAGTATAGATCTGCGGGGTCCCTACAATGAGCAGTTCTTC. This codes for CASSIDLRGPYNEQFF.

This chain joins TRBV7-9 and TRBJ1-1, with TRBD1 as a possible D gene (6 bases). The CDR3 is 17 residues long. Germline V gives CDR1 SEHNR, CDR2 FQNEAQ (reference sequence). Trimming pared 3 bases from V and 1 base from J, leaving 18 bases between. The CDR3 loop is CASSFSPSGTTNTEAFF. In DNA form, the CDR3 reads TGTGCCAGCAGCTTTTCCCCATCCGGGACAACGAACACTGAAGCTTTCTTT.

The genes are TRBV19 and TRBJ2-1; 13 bases are shared with TRBD2. The length of the CDR3 is 16 residues. J was trimmed by 5 bases and V by 6 bases; bases with no gene match: 7. The germline V gene has CDR1 LNHDA and CDR2 SQIVND (reference sequence). CDR3 nucleotide sequence: TGTGCCAGTAGGGAACTAGCGGGAGGGCGTAACAATGAGCAGTTCTTC. Translation gives CASRELAGGRNNEQFF.

The V call is TRBV7-9, the J call TRBJ2-5, with 9 bases identical to TRBD1. The V and J ends lost 3 bases and 5 bases, in that order; junction bases with no gene match: 16. The CDR3 length is 18 residues. Germline loops: CDR1 SEHNR, CDR2 FQNEAQ (reference sequence). This CDR3 is CASSFLPGLGQGLETQYF. For the CDR3, the DNA is TGTGCCAGCAGCTTCCTCCCAGGCTTAGGACAGGGGCTGGAGACCCAGTACTTC.

V is TRBV7-8 and J is TRBJ1-1; D gene unclear. Germline V CDR1 and CDR2: SGHVS, FQNEAQ. This CDR3 contains 13 residues. V lost 4 bases and J lost 3, with 9 bases in between. Here the CDR3 reads CASSSSQDTEAFF. CDR3 DNA sequence: TGTGCCAGCAGCTCATCCCAGGACACTGAAGCTTTCTTT.

The chain couples TRBV5-1 to TRBJ2-7; 8 nucleotides line up with TRBD1. Germline V gives CDR1 SGHRS, CDR2 YFSETQ. The CDR3 is 15 residues long. The J segment lost 0 bases and the V segment lost 4 bases, leaving 6 bases of the junction unmatched. The CDR3 loop is CASSPGQVSSYEQYF. The CDR3 coding sequence is TGCGCCAGCAGCCCGGGACAGGTGAGCTCCTACGAGCAGTACTTC.

The chain has TRBV9 and TRBJ1-1, with TRBD1 matching over 10 bases. The CDR3 has 14 residues. Germline-derived CDR1 and CDR2 are SGDLS and YYNGEE. J lost 7 bases, V lost 4 bases, and 7 bases had no gene match. The CDR3 DNA is TGTGCCAGCAGCCCGGGACAGGGGTGGAGTGAAGCTTTCTTT. Its translation is CASSPGQGWSEAFF.

The CDR3 reads CASSLARSSGSHTQYF. CDR3 DNA sequence: TGTGCCAGCAGCTTAGCGCGGTCTAGCGGGAGCCATACGCAGTATTTT. The chain joins TRBV7-2 to TRBJ2-3; 10 bases fit TRBD2. The V and J ends lost 0 bases and 7 bases, in that order; junction bases with no gene match: 7. Germline V gene data show CDR1 as SGHTA and CDR2 as FQGNSA. This CDR3 region has 16 residues.

Only a few counts were recorded for this clone. The V call is TRBV3-1 (or the pseudogene TRBV3-2), the J call TRBJ1-1; 8 bases are shared with TRBD1. The CDR3 is 16 residues long. V lost 3 bases to trimming and J lost 1 base; unmatched junction nucleotides: 7. Germline V gives CDR1 LGHDT, CDR2 YNNKEL (reference sequence). The DNA for the CDR3 is TGTGCCAGCAGCCAGAATGGACAGGGCTGGAACACTGAAGCTTTCTTT. Protein sequence: CASSQNGQGWNTEAFF.

The chain carries TRBV20-1 and TRBJ2-3; D may be TRBD2 (6 bases). Germline V gives CDR1 DFQATT, CDR2 SNEGSKA (reference sequence). The V end lost 3 bases, the J end lost 2 bases, and 15 bases lay between the germline ends. This CDR3 region has 15 residues. The DNA for the CDR3 is TGCAGTGCTAGTTTGGTAGCGGACTTCACAGATACGCAGTATTTT. Its protein product is CSASLVADFTDTQYF.

The chain has TRBV4-3 and TRBJ1-6; TRBD1 aligns across 7 bases. This CDR3 contains 19 residues. With 0 bases clipped from V and 0 bases from J, the junction kept 8 bases outside the gene matches. Germline V gene sequence: CDR1 LGHNA, CDR2 YSLEER. This chain's CDR3 is CASSQDLGDSSSYNSPLHF. The CDR3 DNA follows: TGCGCCAGCAGCCAAGATCTAGGGGACAGTAGCTCCTATAATTCACCCCTCCACTTT.

The chain recombines TRBV5-3 with TRBJ1-5, with D perhaps matching TRBD1 (6 bases). TRBV5-3 is given ORF status, its function remaining uncertain. V lost 4 bases to trimming and J lost 5 bases, with 19 bases between them. The CDR3 extends over 16 amino acids. CDR3 sequence: CARSGGTAEGDQPQHF. CDR3 sequence (DNA): TGTGCCAGAAGCGGCGGGACCGCCGAGGGGGATCAGCCCCAGCATTTT.

There are a few counts of this clone. The rearrangement links TRBV3-1 (or the pseudogene TRBV3-2) to TRBJ1-3; TRBD1 matches 7 bases. J lost 0 bases, V lost 0 bases, and 5 bases had no gene match. The CDR3 covers 17 residues. Germline CDR1 LGHDT, CDR2 YNNKEL (reference sequence). The CDR3 region has the DNA TGTGCCAGCAGCCAAGAGAGACAGGGCCGCTCTGGAAACACCATATATTTT. Its translation is CASSQERQGRSGNTIYF.

This sequence joins TRBV7-2 and TRBJ1-2; 8 bases map to TRBD1. Germline lookup yields CDR1 SGHTA and CDR2 FQGNSA. J gave up 2 bases and V 1 base, and 6 bases lay outside the gene matches. The CDR3 sequence is 16 residues long. CDR3 in amino acids: CASSLVGGQGNYGYTF. CDR3 DNA sequence: TGTGCCAGCAGCTTAGTGGGAGGACAGGGAAACTATGGCTACACCTTC. The whole variable domain, remainder taken from reference TRBV7-2 and TRBJ1-2, is GAGVSQSPSNKVTEKGKDVELRCDPISGHTALYWYRQSLGQGLEFLIYFQGNSAPDKSGLPSDRFSAERTGGSVSTLTIQRTQQEDSAVYLCASSLVGGQGNYGYTFGSGTRLTVV.